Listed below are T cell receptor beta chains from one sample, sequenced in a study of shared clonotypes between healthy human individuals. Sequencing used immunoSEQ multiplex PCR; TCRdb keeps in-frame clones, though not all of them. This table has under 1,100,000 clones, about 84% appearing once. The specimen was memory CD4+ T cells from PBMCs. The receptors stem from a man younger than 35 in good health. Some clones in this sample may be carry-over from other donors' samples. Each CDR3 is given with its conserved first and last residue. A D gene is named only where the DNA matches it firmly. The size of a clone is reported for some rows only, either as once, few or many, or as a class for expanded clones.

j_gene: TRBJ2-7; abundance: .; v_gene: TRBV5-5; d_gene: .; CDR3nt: TGTGCCAGCAGCTTAGTGCATGACGTTAAGTACGAGCAGTACTTC; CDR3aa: CASSLVHDVKYEQYF
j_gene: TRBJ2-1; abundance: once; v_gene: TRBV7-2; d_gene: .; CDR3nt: TGTGCCAGCAGCGAGACAAACTACAATGAGCAGTTCTTC; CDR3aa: CASSETNYNEQFF
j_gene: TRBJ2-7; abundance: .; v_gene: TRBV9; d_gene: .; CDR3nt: TGTGCCAGCAGCGCAACTTTGGAGGAGCAGTACTTC; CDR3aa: CASSATLEEQYF
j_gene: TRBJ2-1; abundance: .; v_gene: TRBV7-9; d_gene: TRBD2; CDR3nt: TGTGCCAGCAGCTTAGCAAGTGGGAGGGCCTACAATGAGCAGTTCTTC; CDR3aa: CASSLASGRAYNEQFF
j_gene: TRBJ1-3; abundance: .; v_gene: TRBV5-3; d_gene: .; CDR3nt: TGTGCCAGAACCCGACCCACGGCTACAATAAACACCATATATTTT; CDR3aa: CARTRPTATINTIYF
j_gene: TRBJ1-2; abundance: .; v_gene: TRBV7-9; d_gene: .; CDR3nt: TGTGCCAGCGTTGACAGAGACTATGGCTACACCTTC; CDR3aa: CASVDRDYGYTF
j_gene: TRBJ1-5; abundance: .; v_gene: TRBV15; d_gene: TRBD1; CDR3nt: TGTGCCACCAGCAGAGACAACAGGGGTGGCAATCAGCCCCAGCATTTT; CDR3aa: CATSRDNRGGNQPQHF
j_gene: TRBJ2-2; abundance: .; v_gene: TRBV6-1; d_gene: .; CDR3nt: TGTGCCAGCAGTGAAGCTGGGGTAGGGACCGGGGAGCTGTTTTTT; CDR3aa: CASSEAGVGTGELFF
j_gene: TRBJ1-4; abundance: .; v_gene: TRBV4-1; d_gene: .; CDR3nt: TGCGCCAGCAGCCAAGGGGGGCTGGGTAATGAAAAACTGTTTTTT; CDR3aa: CASSQGGLGNEKLFF
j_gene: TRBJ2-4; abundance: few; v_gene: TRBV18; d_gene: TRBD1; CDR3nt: TGTGCCAGCTCACCATTTTCAGGGGGCGACAAAAACATTCAGTACTTC; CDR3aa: CASSPFSGGDKNIQYF
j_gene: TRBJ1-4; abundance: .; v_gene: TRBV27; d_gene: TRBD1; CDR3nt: TGTGCCAGCAGTTTCCAGACAGGGGGCCGTAATGAAAAACTGTTTTTT; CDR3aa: CASSFQTGGRNEKLFF
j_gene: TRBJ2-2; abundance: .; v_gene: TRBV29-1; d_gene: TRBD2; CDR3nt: TGCAGCGTAAGAGGGGCTAGCGGGAACACCGGGGAGCTGTTTTTT; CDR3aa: CSVRGASGNTGELFF
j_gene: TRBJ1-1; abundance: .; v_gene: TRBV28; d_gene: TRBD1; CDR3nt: TGTGCCAGCAGTTTAGGGGGGAACAGGGGCACTGAAGCTTTCTTT; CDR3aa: CASSLGGNRGTEAFF
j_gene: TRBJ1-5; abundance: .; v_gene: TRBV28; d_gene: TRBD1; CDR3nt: TGTGCCAGCAGTGTGACTCCGGGACAGAGGAGCAATCAGCCCCAGCATTTT; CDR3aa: CASSVTPGQRSNQPQHF
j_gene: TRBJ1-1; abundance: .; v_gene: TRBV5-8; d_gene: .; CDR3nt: TGTGCCAGCAGCTACCAAGATCAGTTAGAAGCTTTCTTT; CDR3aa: CASSYQDQLEAFF
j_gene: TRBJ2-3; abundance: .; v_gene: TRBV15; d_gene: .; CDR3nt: TGTGCCACCAGCAGAGCCCCTAGCACAGATACGCAGTATTTT; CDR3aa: CATSRAPSTDTQYF
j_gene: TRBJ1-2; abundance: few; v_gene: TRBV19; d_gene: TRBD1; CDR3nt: TGTGCCAGTAGGGAAAGGGGGCGCTTTAGCTATGGCTACACCTTC; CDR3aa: CASRERGRFSYGYTF
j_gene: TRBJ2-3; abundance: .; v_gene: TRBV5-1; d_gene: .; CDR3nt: TGCGCCAGCAGCTTTAATAGCGGCCCGGCAGATACGCAGTATTTT; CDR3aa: CASSFNSGPADTQYF
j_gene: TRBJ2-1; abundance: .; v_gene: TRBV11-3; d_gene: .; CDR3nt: TGTGCCAGCAGCTTAGAAAGGGACGTGCAGTTCTTC; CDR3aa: CASSLERDVQFF
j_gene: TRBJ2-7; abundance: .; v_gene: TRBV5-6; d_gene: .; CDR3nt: TGTGCCAGCAGGCAATCCGCCGGGACTCAGGGTTGGTCCTACGAGCAGTACTTC; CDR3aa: CASRQSAGTQGWSYEQYF